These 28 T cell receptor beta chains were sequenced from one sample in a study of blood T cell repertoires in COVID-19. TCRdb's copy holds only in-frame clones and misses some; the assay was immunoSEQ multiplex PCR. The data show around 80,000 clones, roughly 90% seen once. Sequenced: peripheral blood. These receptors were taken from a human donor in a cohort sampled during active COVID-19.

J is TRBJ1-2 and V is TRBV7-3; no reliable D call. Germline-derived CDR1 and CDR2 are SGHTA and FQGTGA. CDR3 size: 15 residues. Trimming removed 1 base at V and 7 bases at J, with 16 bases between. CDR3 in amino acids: CASSLISAGVTGYTF. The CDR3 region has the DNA TGTGCCAGCAGCTTAATCTCCGCGGGTGTAACTGGCTACACCTTC.

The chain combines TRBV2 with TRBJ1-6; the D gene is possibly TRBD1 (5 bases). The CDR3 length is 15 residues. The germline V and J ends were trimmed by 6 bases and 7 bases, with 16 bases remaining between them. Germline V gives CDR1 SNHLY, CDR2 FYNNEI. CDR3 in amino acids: CASSLQQAMNSPLHF. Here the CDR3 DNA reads TGTGCCAGCAGCCTCCAACAGGCAATGAATTCACCCCTCCACTTT.

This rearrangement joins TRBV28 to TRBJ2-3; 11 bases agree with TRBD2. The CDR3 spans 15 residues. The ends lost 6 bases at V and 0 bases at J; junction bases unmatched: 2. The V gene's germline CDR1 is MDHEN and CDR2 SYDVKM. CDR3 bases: TGTGCCAGCAGCCCTAGCGGGAGGAGCACAGATACGCAGTATTTT. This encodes CASSPSGRSTDTQYF. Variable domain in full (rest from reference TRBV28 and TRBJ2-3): DVKVTQSSRYLVKRTGEKVFLECVQDMDHENMFWYRQDPGLGLRLIYFSYDVKMKEKGDIPEGYSVSREKKERFSLILESASTNQTSMYLCASSPSGRSTDTQYFGPGTRLTVL.

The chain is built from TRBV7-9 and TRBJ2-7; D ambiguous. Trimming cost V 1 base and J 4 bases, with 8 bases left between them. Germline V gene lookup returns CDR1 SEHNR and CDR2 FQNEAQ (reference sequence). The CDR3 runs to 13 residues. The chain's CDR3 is CASSLGQFYEQYF. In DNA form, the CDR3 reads TGTGCCAGCAGCTTAGGACAATTTTACGAGCAGTACTTC.

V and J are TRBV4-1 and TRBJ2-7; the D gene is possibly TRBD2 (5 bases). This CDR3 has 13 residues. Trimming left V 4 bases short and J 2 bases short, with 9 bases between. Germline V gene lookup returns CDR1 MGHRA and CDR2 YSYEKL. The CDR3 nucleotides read TGCGCCAGCAGCCCTAGCTATCCCTACGAGCAGTACTTC. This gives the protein CASSPSYPYEQYF.

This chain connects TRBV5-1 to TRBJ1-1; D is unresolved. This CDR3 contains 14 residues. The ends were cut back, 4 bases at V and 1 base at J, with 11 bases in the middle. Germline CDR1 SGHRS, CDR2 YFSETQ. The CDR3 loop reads CASSRQSGNTEAFF. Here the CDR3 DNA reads TGCGCCAGCAGCCGGCAATCGGGGAACACTGAAGCTTTCTTT.

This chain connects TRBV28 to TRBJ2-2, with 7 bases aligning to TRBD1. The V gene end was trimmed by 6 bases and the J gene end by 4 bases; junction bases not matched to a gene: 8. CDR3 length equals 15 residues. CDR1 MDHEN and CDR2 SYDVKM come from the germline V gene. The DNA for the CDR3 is TGTGCCAGCAGCAGACAGGGAATCGGCACCGGGGAGCTGTTTTTT. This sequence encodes CASSRQGIGTGELFF.

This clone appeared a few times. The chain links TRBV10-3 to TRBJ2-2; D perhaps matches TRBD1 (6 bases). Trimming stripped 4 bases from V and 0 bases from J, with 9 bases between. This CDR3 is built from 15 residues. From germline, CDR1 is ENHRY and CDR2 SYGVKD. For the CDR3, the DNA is TGTGCCATCAGTGTAGGGACAACGAACACCGGGGAGCTGTTTTTT. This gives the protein CAISVGTTNTGELFF.

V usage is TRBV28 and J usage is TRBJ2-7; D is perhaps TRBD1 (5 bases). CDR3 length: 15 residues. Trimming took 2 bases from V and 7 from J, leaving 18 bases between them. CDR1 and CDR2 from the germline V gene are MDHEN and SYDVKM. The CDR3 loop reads CASSLRAGKVEEQYF. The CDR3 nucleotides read TGTGCCAGCAGTTTAAGGGCAGGGAAGGTGGAAGAGCAGTACTTC.

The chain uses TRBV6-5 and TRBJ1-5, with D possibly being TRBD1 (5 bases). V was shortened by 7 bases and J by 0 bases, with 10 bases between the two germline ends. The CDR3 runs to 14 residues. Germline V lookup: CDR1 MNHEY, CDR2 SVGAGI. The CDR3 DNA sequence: TGTGCCAGCACGACAGAGAATAGCAATCAGCCCCAGCATTTT. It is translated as CASTTENSNQPQHF.

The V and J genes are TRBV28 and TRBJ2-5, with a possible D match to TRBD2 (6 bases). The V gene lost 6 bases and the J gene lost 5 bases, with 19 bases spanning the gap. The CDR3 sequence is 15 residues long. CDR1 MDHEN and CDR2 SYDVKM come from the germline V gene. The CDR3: CASRVLGSGGETQYF. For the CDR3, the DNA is TGTGCCAGCAGGGTGCTTGGGAGTGGGGGGGAGACCCAGTACTTC.

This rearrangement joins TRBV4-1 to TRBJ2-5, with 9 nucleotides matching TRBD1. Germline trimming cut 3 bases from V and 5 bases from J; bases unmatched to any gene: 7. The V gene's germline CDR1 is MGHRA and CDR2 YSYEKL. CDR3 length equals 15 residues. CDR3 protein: CASSQVTGGFETQYF. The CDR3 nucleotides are TGCGCCAGCAGCCAGGTGACAGGGGGGTTCGAGACCCAGTACTTC.

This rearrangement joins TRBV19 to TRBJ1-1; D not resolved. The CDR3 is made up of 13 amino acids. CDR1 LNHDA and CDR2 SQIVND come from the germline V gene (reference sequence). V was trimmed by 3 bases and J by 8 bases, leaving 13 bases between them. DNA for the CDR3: TGTGCCAGTAGTATTCGGTCTCATGAAGAAGCTTTCTTT. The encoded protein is CASSIRSHEEAFF.

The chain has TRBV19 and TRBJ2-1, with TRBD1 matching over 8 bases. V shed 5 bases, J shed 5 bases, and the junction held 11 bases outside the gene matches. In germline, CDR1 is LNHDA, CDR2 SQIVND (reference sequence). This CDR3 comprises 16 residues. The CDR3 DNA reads TGTGCCAGTAGTCGAACAGGACAGGGCGAGAACAATGAGCAGTTCTTC. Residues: CASSRTGQGENNEQFF.

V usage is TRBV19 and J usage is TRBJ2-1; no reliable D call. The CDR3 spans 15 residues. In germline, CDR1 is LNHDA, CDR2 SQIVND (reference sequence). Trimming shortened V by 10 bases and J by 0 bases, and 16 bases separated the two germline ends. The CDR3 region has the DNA TGTGCCACCGCATACCAAAAGAGCTCCTACAATGAGCAGTTCTTC. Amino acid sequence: CATAYQKSSYNEQFF.

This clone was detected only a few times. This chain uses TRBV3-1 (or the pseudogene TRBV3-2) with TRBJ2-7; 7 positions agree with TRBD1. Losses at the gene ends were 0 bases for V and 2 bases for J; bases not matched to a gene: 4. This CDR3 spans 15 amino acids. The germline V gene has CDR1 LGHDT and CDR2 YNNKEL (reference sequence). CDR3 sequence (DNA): TGTGCCAGCAGCCAAGAAGGGACAGCCACCTACGAGCAGTACTTC. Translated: CASSQEGTATYEQYF.

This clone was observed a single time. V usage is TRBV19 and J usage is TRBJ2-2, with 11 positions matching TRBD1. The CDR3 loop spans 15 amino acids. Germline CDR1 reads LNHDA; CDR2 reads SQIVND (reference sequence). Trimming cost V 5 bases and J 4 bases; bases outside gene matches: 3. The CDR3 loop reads CASSVGQGGTGELFF. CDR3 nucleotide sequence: TGTGCCAGTAGTGTGGGACAGGGGGGCACCGGGGAGCTGTTTTTT.

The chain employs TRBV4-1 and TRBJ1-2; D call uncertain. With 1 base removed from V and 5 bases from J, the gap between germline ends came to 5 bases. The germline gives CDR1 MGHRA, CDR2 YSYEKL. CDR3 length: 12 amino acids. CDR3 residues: CASSQGQYGYTF. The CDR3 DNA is TGCGCCAGCAGCCAAGGACAATATGGCTACACCTTC.

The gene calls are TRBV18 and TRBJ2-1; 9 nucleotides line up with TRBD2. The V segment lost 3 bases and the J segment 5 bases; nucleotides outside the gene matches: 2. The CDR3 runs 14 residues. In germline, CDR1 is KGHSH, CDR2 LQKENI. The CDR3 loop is CASSPSGRNNEQFF. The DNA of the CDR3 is TGTGCCAGCTCACCTAGCGGGAGAAACAATGAGCAGTTCTTC.

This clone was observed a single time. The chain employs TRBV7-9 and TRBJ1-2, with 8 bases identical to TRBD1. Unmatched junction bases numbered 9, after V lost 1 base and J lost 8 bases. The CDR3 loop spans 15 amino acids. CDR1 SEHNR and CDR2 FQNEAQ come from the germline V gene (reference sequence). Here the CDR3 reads CASSLDGGRGLGYTF. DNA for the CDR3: TGTGCCAGCAGCTTAGACGGTGGCAGGGGGCTAGGCTACACCTTC.

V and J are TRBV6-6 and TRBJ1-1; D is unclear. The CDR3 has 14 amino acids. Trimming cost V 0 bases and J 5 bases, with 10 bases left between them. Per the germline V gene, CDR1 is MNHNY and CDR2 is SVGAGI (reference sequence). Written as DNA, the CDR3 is TGTGCCAGCAGTTACTCGGAGCTACGGACTGAAGCTTTCTTT. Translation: CASSYSELRTEAFF.

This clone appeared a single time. CDR3 residues: CASSTTRQALIGYTF. DNA for the CDR3: TGTGCCAGCAGTACTACCCGACAGGCGCTAATAGGCTACACCTTC. This chain links TRBV27 with TRBJ1-2, with D perhaps TRBD1 (6 bases). CDR1 and CDR2 (germline): MNHEY, SMNVEV (reference sequence). This CDR3 has 15 residues. V dropped 5 bases and J dropped 8 bases, with 21 bases sitting between them.

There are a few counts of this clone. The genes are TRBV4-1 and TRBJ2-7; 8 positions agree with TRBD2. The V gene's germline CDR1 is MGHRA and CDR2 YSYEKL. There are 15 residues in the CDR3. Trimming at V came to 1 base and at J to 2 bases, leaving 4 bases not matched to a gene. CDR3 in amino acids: CASSQVGGGPYEQYF. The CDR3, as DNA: TGCGCCAGCAGCCAAGTGGGCGGGGGGCCCTACGAGCAGTACTTC.

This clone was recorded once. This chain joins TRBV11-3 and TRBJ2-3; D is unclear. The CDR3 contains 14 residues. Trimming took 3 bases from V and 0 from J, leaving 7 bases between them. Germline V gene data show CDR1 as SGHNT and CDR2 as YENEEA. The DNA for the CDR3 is TGTGCCAGCAGCTTGTACAGCAGCACAGATACGCAGTATTTT. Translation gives CASSLYSSTDTQYF. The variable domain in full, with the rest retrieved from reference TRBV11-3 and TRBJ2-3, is EAGVVQSPRYKIIEKKQPVAFWCNPISGHNTLYWYLQNLGQGPELLIRYENEEAVDDSQLPKDRFSAERLKGVDSTLKIQPAELGDSAVYLCASSLYSSTDTQYFGPGTRLTVL.

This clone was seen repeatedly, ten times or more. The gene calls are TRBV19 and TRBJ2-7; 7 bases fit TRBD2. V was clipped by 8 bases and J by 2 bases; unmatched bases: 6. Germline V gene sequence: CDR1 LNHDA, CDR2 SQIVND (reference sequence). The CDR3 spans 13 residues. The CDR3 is CASSSSGAYEQYF. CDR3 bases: TGTGCCAGTTCCTCTAGCGGAGCCTACGAGCAGTACTTC. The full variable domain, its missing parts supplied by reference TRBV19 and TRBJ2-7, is DGGITQSPKYLFRKEGQNVTLSCEQNLNHDAMYWYRQDPGQGLRLIYYSQIVNDFQKGDIAEGYSVSREKKESFPLTVTSAQKNPTAFYLCASSSSGAYEQYFGPGTRLTVT.

This CDR3 is CASSVGGQGAGQPQHF. CDR3 bases: TGTGCCAGCAGCGTGGGGGGACAGGGGGCAGGGCAGCCCCAGCATTTT. The chain has TRBV7-9 and TRBJ1-5; 12 bases are shared with TRBD1. V lost 5 bases, J lost 7 bases, and 9 bases stayed unmatched. CDR1 and CDR2 from the germline V gene are SEHNR and FQNEAQ (reference sequence). The length of the CDR3 is 16 residues.

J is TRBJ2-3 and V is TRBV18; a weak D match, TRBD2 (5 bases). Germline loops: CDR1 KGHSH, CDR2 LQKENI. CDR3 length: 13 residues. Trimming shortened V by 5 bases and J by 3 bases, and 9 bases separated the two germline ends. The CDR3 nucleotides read TGTGCCAGCTCAGGTGAGGGAACAGATACGCAGTATTTT. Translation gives CASSGEGTDTQYF.

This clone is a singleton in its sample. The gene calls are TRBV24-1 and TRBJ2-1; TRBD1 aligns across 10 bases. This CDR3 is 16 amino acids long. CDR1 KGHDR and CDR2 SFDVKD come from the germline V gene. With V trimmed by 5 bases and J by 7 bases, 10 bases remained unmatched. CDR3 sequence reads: CATSVGDRGLWNEQFF. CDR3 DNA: TGTGCCACCAGTGTCGGGGACAGGGGATTGTGGAATGAGCAGTTCTTC.